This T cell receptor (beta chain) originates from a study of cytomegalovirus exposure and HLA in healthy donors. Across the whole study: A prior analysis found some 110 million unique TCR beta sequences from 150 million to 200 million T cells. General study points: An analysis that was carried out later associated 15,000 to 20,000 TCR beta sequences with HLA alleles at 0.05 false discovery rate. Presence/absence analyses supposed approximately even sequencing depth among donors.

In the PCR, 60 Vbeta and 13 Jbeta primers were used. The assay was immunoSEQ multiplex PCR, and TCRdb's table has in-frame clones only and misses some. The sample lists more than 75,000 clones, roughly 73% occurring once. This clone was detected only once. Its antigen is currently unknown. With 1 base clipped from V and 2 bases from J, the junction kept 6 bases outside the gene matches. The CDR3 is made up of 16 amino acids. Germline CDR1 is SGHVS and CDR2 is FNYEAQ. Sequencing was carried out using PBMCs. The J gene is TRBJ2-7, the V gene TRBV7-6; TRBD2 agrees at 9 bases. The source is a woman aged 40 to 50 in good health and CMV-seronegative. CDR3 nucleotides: TGTGCCAGCAGCTTAGGAAGTAGCGGGGGAACCTACGAGCAGTACTTC. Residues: CASSLGSSGGTYEQYF.